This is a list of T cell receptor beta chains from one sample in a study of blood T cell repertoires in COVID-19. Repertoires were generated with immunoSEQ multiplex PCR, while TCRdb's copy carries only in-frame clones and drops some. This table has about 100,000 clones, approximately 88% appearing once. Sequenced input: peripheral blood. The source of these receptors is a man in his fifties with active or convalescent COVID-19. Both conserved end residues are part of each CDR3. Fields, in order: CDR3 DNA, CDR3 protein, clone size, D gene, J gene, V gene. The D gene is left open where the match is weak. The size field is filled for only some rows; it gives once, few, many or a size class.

TGTGCCACCAGTGATTCGGCTAGCGGGAGACGGTTAAGCGAGCAGTACTTC | CATSDSASGRRLSEQYF | NA | TRBD2 | TRBJ2-7 | TRBV24-1
TGTGCCAGTAGTCCTCAGACAGGAACCTACGAGCAGTACTTC | CASSPQTGTYEQYF | NA | NA | TRBJ2-7 | TRBV19
TGTGCCAGTAGTCCCGGACTCAAACAAGAGACCCAGTACTTC | CASSPGLKQETQYF | NA | NA | TRBJ2-5 | TRBV19
TGTGCCAGCAGCTTGGAGACTAGCGGGACGTACTACGAGCAGTACTTC | CASSLETSGTYYEQYF | once | TRBD2 | TRBJ2-7 | TRBV5-6
TGTGCCAGCAGCTCTTCAGGGTTCTCTGGAAACACCATATATTTT | CASSSSGFSGNTIYF | NA | NA | TRBJ1-3 | TRBV7-9
TGTGCCAGCAGGGCCGGACAGGGGCTCTCCTACGAGCAGTACTTC | CASRAGQGLSYEQYF | NA | TRBD1 | TRBJ2-7 | TRBV27
TGTGCCAGCAGTTTAGGGCCCGGGACCTCGGGAGGTGAGACCCAGTACTTC | CASSLGPGTSGGETQYF | NA | TRBD2 | TRBJ2-5 | TRBV28
TGTGCCAGCAGCTTAGGGACACATAACTATGGCTACACCTTC | CASSLGTHNYGYTF | NA | NA | TRBJ1-2 | TRBV7-9
TGTGCCAGCTCACCACGCCGAAGACAGGGGAGGGTCGCAGATGGGGCCAACGTCCTGACTTTC | CASSPRRRQGRVADGANVLTF | NA | NA | TRBJ2-6 | TRBV18
TGTGCCAGCAGCTTAGGACAGGGGGCGAGAACAGATACGCAGTATTTT | CASSLGQGARTDTQYF | NA | TRBD1 | TRBJ2-3 | TRBV7-9
TGTGCCAGCAGTACACCGGACAGGGGGGGCCCTAACTATGGCTACACCTTC | CASSTPDRGGPNYGYTF | NA | TRBD1 | TRBJ1-2 | TRBV28
TGTGCCAGCAGTTTTAGCGGGGGGGACTGGATGTACAATGAGCAGTTCTTC | CASSFSGGDWMYNEQFF | NA | TRBD2 | TRBJ2-1 | TRBV28
TGTGCCAGCCGCCGACAGGGTCCCACCTACGAGCAGTACTTC | CASRRQGPTYEQYF | few | TRBD1 | TRBJ2-7 | TRBV2
TGTGCCAGCAGTTTGGTTCGACAGGGGTGGGAAGGGAACCGAGCTTTCTTT | CASSLVRQGWEGNRAFF | NA | TRBD1 | TRBJ1-1 | TRBV28
TGTGCCAGTAGTATCGGGCAGGGGAACACTGAAGCTTTCTTT | CASSIGQGNTEAFF | NA | NA | TRBJ1-1 | TRBV19
TGTGCCAGCAAGCGCAGGGAAAATTCACCCCTCCACTTT | CASKRRENSPLHF | NA | NA | TRBJ1-6 | TRBV6-5
TGTGCCAGCAGGCCGACTCCCGGGAACACTGAAGCTTTCTTT | CASRPTPGNTEAFF | NA | NA | TRBJ1-1 | TRBV27
TGTGCCCATTCAGGGGGCCCATTAGATACGCAGTATTTT | CAHSGGPLDTQYF | NA | TRBD1 | TRBJ2-3 | TRBV2
TGTGCCAGCAGTTTATCGCTTGGGGCTCTTGAAGCTTTCTTT | CASSLSLGALEAFF | NA | NA | TRBJ1-1 | TRBV28
TGTGCCAGCAGCTTAAGTGCTAGCGGGATTTTATCCTACGAGCAGTACTTC | CASSLSASGILSYEQYF | NA | TRBD2 | TRBJ2-7 | TRBV11-2
TGTGCCAGCGGCCGACTAGCGGGCTACGAGCAGTACTTC | CASGRLAGYEQYF | NA | TRBD2 | TRBJ2-7 | TRBV11-2
TGTGCCAGCAGTTTGGGCGAGACCCAGTACTTC | CASSLGETQYF | NA | NA | TRBJ2-5 | TRBV27
TGTGCCAGCCACCCAGGAGGGGTTTGGAATGAGCAGTTCTTC | CASHPGGVWNEQFF | NA | NA | TRBJ2-1 | TRBV28
TGTGCCACCAGAGACTGGAACACCGGGGAGCTGTTTTTT | CATRDWNTGELFF | NA | NA | TRBJ2-2 | TRBV24-1
TGCGCCAGCAGCCAAGTTAGCGGGAGTTCTGAGCAGTTCTTC | CASSQVSGSSEQFF | NA | TRBD2 | TRBJ2-1 | TRBV4-3
TGTGCCAGCAGTTCATTACAGGGGTCGTACACCGGGGAGCTGTTTTTT | CASSSLQGSYTGELFF | NA | TRBD1 | TRBJ2-2 | TRBV5-8
TGTGCCAGCAGCTTAGAAGGGAGCAATTCACCCCTCCACTTT | CASSLEGSNSPLHF | NA | NA | TRBJ1-6 | TRBV7-2
TGCGCCAGCAGTGAGTCCCGGTACAATGAGCAGTTCTTC | CASSESRYNEQFF | NA | NA | TRBJ2-1 | TRBV10-1